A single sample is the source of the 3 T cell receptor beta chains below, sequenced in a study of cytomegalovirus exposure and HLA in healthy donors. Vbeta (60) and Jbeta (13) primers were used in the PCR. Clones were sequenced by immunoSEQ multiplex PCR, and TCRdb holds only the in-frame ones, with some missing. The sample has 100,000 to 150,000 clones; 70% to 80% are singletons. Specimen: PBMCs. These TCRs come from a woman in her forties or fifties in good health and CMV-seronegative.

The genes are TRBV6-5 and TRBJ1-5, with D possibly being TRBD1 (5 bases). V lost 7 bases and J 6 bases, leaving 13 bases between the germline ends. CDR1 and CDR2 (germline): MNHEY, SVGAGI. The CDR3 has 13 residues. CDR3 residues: CASTRDVSQPQHF. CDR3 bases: TGTGCCAGCACCAGGGATGTGTCTCAGCCCCAGCATTTT.

CDR3 coding DNA: TGTGCCAGCAGCTTGGTTGGGCGGGCCCTACCCCACAATGAGCAGTTCTTC. It specifies CASSLVGRALPHNEQFF. The chain employs TRBV5-4 and TRBJ2-1; possibly TRBD2 for D (5 bases). There are 17 residues in the CDR3. Trimming removed 0 bases at V and 5 bases at J, with 18 bases between. Germline-derived CDR1 and CDR2 are SGHNT and YYREEE (reference sequence).

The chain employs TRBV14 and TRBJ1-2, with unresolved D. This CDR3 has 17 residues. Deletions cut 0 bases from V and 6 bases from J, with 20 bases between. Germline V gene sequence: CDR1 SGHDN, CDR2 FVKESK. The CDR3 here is CASSQDRDGRGFHGYTF. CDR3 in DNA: TGTGCCAGCAGCCAAGATCGGGATGGTCGGGGTTTTCATGGCTACACCTTC.